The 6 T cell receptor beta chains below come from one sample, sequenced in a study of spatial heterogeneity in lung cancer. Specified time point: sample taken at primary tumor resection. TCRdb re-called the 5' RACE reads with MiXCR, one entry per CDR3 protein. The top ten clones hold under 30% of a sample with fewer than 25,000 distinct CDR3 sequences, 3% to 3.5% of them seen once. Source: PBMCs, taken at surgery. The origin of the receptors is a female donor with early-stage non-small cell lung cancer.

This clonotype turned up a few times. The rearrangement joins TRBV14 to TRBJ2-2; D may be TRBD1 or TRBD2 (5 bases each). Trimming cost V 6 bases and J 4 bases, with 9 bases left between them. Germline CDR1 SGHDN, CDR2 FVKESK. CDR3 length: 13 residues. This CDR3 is CASSLRGTGELFF. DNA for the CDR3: TGTGCCAGCAGTTTGAGGGGCACCGGGGAGCTGTTTTTT.

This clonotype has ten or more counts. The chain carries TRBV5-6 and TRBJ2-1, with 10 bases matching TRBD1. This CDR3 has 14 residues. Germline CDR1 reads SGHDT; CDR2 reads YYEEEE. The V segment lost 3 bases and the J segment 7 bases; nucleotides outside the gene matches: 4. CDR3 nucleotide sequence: TGTGCCAGCAGCTCGACAGGGGGCCGGAATGAGCAGTTCTTC. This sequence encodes CASSSTGGRNEQFF.

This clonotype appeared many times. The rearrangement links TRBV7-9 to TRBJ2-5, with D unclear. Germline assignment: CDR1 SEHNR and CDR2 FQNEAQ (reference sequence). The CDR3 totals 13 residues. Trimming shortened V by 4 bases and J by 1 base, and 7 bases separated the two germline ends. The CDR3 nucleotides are TGTGCCAGCAGCTCCGACACCCAAGAGACCCAGTACTTC. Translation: CASSSDTQETQYF.

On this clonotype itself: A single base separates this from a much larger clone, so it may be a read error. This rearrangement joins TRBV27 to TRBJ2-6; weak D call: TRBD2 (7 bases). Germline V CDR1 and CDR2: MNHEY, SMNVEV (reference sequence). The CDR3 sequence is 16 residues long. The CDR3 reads CASSLPPGGGANALTF. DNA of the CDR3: TGTGCCAGCAGTTTACCGCCCGGAGGGGGGGCCAACGCCCTGACTTTC. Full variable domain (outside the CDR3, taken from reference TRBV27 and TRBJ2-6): EAQVTQNPRYLITVTGKKLTVTCSQNMNHEYMSWYRQDPGLGLRQIYYSMNVEVTDKGDVPEGYKVSRKEKRNFPLILESPSPNQTSLYFCASSLPPGGGANALTFGAGSRLTVL.

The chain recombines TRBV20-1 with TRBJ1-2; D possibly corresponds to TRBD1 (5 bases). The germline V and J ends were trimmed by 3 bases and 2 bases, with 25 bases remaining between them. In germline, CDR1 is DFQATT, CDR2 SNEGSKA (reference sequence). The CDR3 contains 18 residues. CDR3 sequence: CSASKVAGRDGTNYGYTF. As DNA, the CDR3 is TGCAGTGCTAGTAAGGTTGCGGGGCGGGACGGCACAAACTATGGCTACACCTTC.

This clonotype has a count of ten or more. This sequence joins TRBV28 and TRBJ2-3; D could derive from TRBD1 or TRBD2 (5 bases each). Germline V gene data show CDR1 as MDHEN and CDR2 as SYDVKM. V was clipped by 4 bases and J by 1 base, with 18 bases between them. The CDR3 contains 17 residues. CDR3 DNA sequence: TGTGCCAGCAGTTCCTCTCGGTGGGACCTACGCACAGATACGCAGTATTTT. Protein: CASSSSRWDLRTDTQYF.